This TCR beta chain was recorded in a study of vaccination and CD4 T cells after COVID-19. Study details: The study drew post-COVID samples a median around 92 days after diagnosis (range 35 to 161).

Notes on this clonotype: Its target is not known.

The V gene lost 1 base and the J gene lost 3 bases, with 3 bases spanning the gap. The CDR3 consists of 12 residues. Oncomine TCR Beta short-read sequencing was applied to DNA from cultured CD4+ T cells. TCRdb passed the PCR reads through MiXCR, listing each CDR3 protein once. Among 13,000 to 15,000 distinct CDR3 sequences listed, about 29% were seen once. Treatment: 10-day PBMC culture with coronavirus spike peptide pools or control peptides (ViraFEST assay). ViraFEST relied on peptide pools to expand antigen-specific T cells; the TCRs were sequenced afterward. Negative selection enriched CD4+ T cells from cultures at more than 9 days.

Sequenced input: cultured CD4+ T cells from blood. The chain recombines TRBV23-1 with TRBJ1-2; the D is unclear. TRBV23-1 is annotated as an ORF whose role is uncertain. The sequence derives from a human donor with COVID-19. CDR3 sequence (DNA): TGCGCCAGCAGTCAATTTGACTATGGCTACACCTTC. It translates to CASSQFDYGYTF.